These 6 T cell receptor beta chains came from one sample sequenced in a study of blood T cell repertoires in COVID-19. Data came from immunoSEQ multiplex PCR; TCRdb stores just in-frame clones and leaves some out. The sample shows roughly 570,000 clones, roughly nine tenths of them seen only once. Sequencing was performed on peripheral blood. The receptors here all came from a woman between 50 and 59 years old with COVID-19, enrolled during active disease.

This clone occurred a few times. The rearrangement uses TRBV5-1 and TRBJ1-6, with TRBD1 matching 9 bases. Looked up from germline, CDR1 is SGHRS and CDR2 is YFSETQ. CDR3 length: 14 amino acids. V gave up 4 bases and J gave up 9 bases; unmatched junction bases: 5. CDR3 sequence: CASSLGTGSSPLHF. CDR3 in DNA: TGCGCCAGCAGCCTCGGGACAGGGTCTTCACCCCTCCACTTT.

This chain joins TRBV18 and TRBJ1-1; weak D call: TRBD1 (6 bases). The CDR3 length is 14 residues. The V gene lost 3 bases and the J gene lost 1 base, with 9 bases spanning the gap. In germline, CDR1 is KGHSH, CDR2 LQKENI. The CDR3 DNA reads as TGTGCCAGCTCACCGGACAGCGGGAACACTGAAGCTTTCTTT. Amino acid sequence: CASSPDSGNTEAFF.

This sequence joins TRBV19 and TRBJ2-6; no firm D call. The V and J ends lost 1 base and 0 bases respectively, with 4 bases between them. CDR3 length: 15 amino acids. CDR1 and CDR2 from the germline V gene are LNHDA and SQIVND (reference sequence). This CDR3 reads CASSIGSSGANVLTF. In DNA, the CDR3 is TGTGCCAGTAGTATAGGGAGCTCTGGGGCCAACGTCCTGACTTTC.

The gene calls are TRBV7-2 and TRBJ1-1, with a tentative D call TRBD1 (5 bases). CDR3 size: 17 residues. The germline gives CDR1 SGHTA, CDR2 FQGNSA. Trimming took 1 base from V and 0 from J, leaving 15 bases between them. The CDR3 nucleotides read TGTGCCAGCAGCTTAGACAGGAACAGCCTCATGAACACTGAAGCTTTCTTT. This gives the protein CASSLDRNSLMNTEAFF.

The chain couples TRBV6-5 to TRBJ2-3; the D gene is possibly TRBD2 (5 bases). This CDR3 is 11 amino acids long. The V and J ends lost 5 bases and 6 bases respectively, with 6 bases between them. Germline V CDR1 and CDR2: MNHEY, SVGAGI. The CDR3 nucleotides read TGTGCCAGCAGTAGAGGGGATACGCAGTATTTT. Its translation is CASSRGDTQYF.

The gene calls are TRBV7-8 and TRBJ2-1; the D gene is possibly TRBD1 (6 bases). Germline V lookup: CDR1 SGHVS, CDR2 FQNEAQ. This CDR3 has 16 amino acids. The germline V and J ends were trimmed by 1 base and 6 bases, with 16 bases remaining between them. The CDR3 bases are TGTGCCAGCAGCTTAGGTACAGGGCGATGGGGCAATGAGCAGTTCTTC. It specifies CASSLGTGRWGNEQFF.